This T cell receptor beta chain was identified during a study of response to subunit inactivated influenza vaccine (dated by TCRdb to 2017 to 2018). For the wider study: Deep quantitative T cell receptor repertoire profiling was used in the study to track responses to a trivalent subunit inactivated influenza vaccine. Study-wide conclusions, independent of this receptor: According to the authors, only a limited number of new T cells may be recruited by each seasonal influenza vaccination.

This clonotype was seen a few times. Its antigen remains unidentified. No base-level quality is on record; no much larger clone is a single base apart. Interpreted using the paper, the time point label stands for: approximately 47 days after influenza vaccine administration. The CDR1 and CDR2 encoded by the germline V gene are KGHDR and SFDVKD. CDR3 length: 14 amino acids, cysteine to phenylalanine. Only the CDR3 region is kept as DNA, spanning 42 bases read in frame from base 1. At the junction V is shortened by 2 bases and J by 3 bases, with 9 bases in between. Libraries came from RT-PCR. Instrument used: Illumina HiSeq 2500. TCRdb redid the processing of the public reads, applying fastp at Q25 and MiXCR, and retained in-frame beta chains. Rows are combined by CDR3 protein, so each entry shows the most common genes and DNA. Here the sample has some 160,000 distinct CDR3 sequences; about a tenth occur a single time. The ten largest clones add up to approximately 13% of the sample.

This clonotype was sampled from a man aged 45-60 years who received an inactivated influenza vaccine. Donor details come from another sample of the same person, matched by shared clones. The rearranged segments are TRBV24-1 and TRBJ1-2, with the D gene not clear enough to name. The sample was non-naive T cells sorted from PBMCs, taken roughly 48 days after vaccination. This specimen's cell subset or site label, interpreted: memory T cell fraction. The DNA sequence follows: TGTGCCACCAGTGATTCTACGAGGGACTATGGCTACACCTTC. Translated, this gives CATSDSTRDYGYTF.